A single sample is the source of the 14 T cell receptor beta chains below, sequenced in a study of blood T cell repertoires in COVID-19. Libraries were prepared by immunoSEQ multiplex PCR; TCRdb keeps only in-frame clonotypes and omits some of them. The table has under 95,000 clones, roughly 87% seen once; the top ten hold approximately 6.4%. The sequenced sample consisted of peripheral blood. These receptors were taken from a woman aged 45-65 years with acute or convalescent COVID-19.

The chain recombines TRBV24-1 with TRBJ2-1, with D perhaps TRBD2 (6 bases). The CDR3 has 16 residues. Deletions cut 4 bases from V and 7 bases from J, with 19 bases between. CDR1 and CDR2 from the germline V gene are KGHDR and SFDVKD. Written as DNA, the CDR3 is TGTGCCACCAGTGACCTCGGGGGAGGATCCGGTAATGAGCAGTTCTTC. Protein: CATSDLGGGSGNEQFF.

This chain uses TRBV5-1 with TRBJ2-7, with TRBD1 matching 10 bases. CDR1 and CDR2 from the germline V gene are SGHRS and YFSETQ. V dropped 5 bases and J dropped 0; count of bases not matched to a gene: 5. This CDR3 has 15 residues. Written as DNA, the CDR3 is TGCGCCAGCAGGCGGGGACAGGGGAGCTCCTACGAGCAGTACTTC. It specifies CASRRGQGSSYEQYF.

A few counts support this clone. V gene TRBV7-9 combines with J gene TRBJ2-7; maybe TRBD1 (6 bases). Germline V lookup: CDR1 SEHNR, CDR2 FQNEAQ (reference sequence). This CDR3 has 16 residues. Trimming took off 0 bases at V and 2 bases at J, with 14 bases between the two ends. The CDR3 protein is CASSLASGQTTYEQYF. In DNA, the CDR3 is TGTGCCAGCAGCTTAGCGAGTGGACAGACTACCTACGAGCAGTACTTC.

The CDR3 DNA sequence: TGTGCCAGCAGCCCCAACAGGGGGTCGAGGAACACTGAAGCTTTCTTT. It encodes CASSPNRGSRNTEAFF. V is TRBV6-2 or TRBV6-3 and J is TRBJ1-1, with 8 bases lining up with TRBD1. Losses at the gene ends were 6 bases for V and 1 base for J; bases not matched to a gene: 10. The CDR3 has 16 residues. From germline, CDR1 is MNHEY and CDR2 SVGEGT.

This chain connects TRBV21-1 to TRBJ1-3. TRBV21-1 is a recognized pseudogene. This CDR3 is built from 15 residues. CDR3 residues: CASSKIGGRRNTIYF. CDR3 DNA: TGTGCCAGCAGCAAAATCGGGGGGCGTAGAAACACCATATATTTT.

The gene calls are TRBV5-6 and TRBJ2-3; possible D gene TRBD2, 6 bases. This CDR3 contains 14 residues. Trimming took 4 bases from V and 5 from J, leaving 14 bases between them. The germline CDR1 and CDR2 sequences are SGHDT and YYEEEE. The CDR3 DNA is TGTGCCAGCAGCGGCGGGATTTATTTAGATACGCAGTATTTT. Protein sequence: CASSGGIYLDTQYF. Full variable domain (missing parts from reference TRBV5-6 and TRBJ2-3): DAGVTQSPTHLIKTRGQQVTLRCSPKSGHDTVSWYQQALGQGPQFIFQYYEEEERQRGNFPDRFSGHQFPNYSSELNVNALLLGDSALYLCASSGGIYLDTQYFGPGTRLTVL.

This chain links TRBV13 with TRBJ1-5; D gene uncertain. CDR3 length: 14 residues. Trimming stripped 3 bases from V and 4 bases from J, with 10 bases between. Per the germline V gene, CDR1 is PRHDT and CDR2 is FYEKMQ (reference sequence). The CDR3 DNA follows: TGTGCCAGCAGCTTGAGGAGTACTAATCAGCCCCAGCATTTT. Translated: CASSLRSTNQPQHF.

V usage is TRBV2 and J usage is TRBJ1-1; D not resolved. The CDR3 spans 14 residues. V shed 0 bases and J shed 6 bases, with 11 bases lying between them. Germline V gene sequence: CDR1 SNHLY, CDR2 FYNNEI. This CDR3 is CASSEALKAAEAFF. In DNA, the CDR3 is TGTGCCAGCAGTGAAGCGCTGAAGGCGGCTGAAGCTTTCTTT. Looking up the rest from reference TRBV2 and TRBJ1-1 gives the full variable domain: EPEVTQTPSHQVTQMGQEVILRCVPISNHLYFYWYRQILGQKVEFLVSFYNNEISEKSEIFDDQFSVERPDGSNFTLKIRSTKLEDSAMYFCASSEALKAAEAFFGQGTRLTVV.

The chain has TRBV2 and TRBJ2-3, with TRBD2 identical over 10 bases. This CDR3 has 16 residues. Germline CDR1 is SNHLY and CDR2 is FYNNEI. Losses at the gene ends were 5 bases for V and 1 base for J; bases not matched to a gene: 6. The CDR3, as DNA: TGTGCCAGCAGTCTCAGGACTAGCGGCCGCACAGATACGCAGTATTTT. It is translated as CASSLRTSGRTDTQYF.

The count of this clone is one. The chain recombines TRBV19 with TRBJ1-6; no clear D. Deletions cut 3 bases from V and 6 bases from J, with 3 bases between. The CDR3 runs to 12 residues. The germline V gene has CDR1 LNHDA and CDR2 SQIVND (reference sequence). CDR3 DNA sequence: TGTGCCAGTAGTATCGGTAATTCACCCCTCCACTTT. Protein sequence: CASSIGNSPLHF.

The CDR3 here is CASSQLAGVITGELFF. The CDR3 nucleotides are TGTGCCAGCAGCCAACTAGCGGGGGTCATCACCGGGGAGCTGTTTTTT. The chain employs TRBV11-3 and TRBJ2-2; 11 bases match TRBD2. The germline CDR1 and CDR2 sequences are SGHNT and YENEEA. J gave up 4 bases and V 5 bases, and 6 bases lay outside the gene matches. The CDR3 runs to 16 residues.

This sequence joins TRBV2 and TRBJ2-3; perhaps TRBD2 as D (6 bases). Germline CDR1 SNHLY, CDR2 FYNNEI. The V end was cut by 2 bases, the J end by 6 bases, with 9 bases between. CDR3 length: 13 residues. The CDR3 DNA follows: TGTGCCAGCAGTGAACGGGCGGGGGATACGCAGTATTTT. Translation gives CASSERAGDTQYF.

This clone was seen only once. V gene TRBV18 combines with J gene TRBJ2-3, with TRBD2 matching over 9 bases. Germline CDR1 reads KGHSH; CDR2 reads LQKENI. The CDR3 sequence is 16 residues long. The V and J ends lost 2 bases and 1 base, in that order; junction bases with no gene match: 4. This CDR3 is CASSPKAGGRTDTQYF. In DNA, the CDR3 is TGTGCCAGCTCACCAAAAGCGGGGGGACGCACAGATACGCAGTATTTT.

The chain employs TRBV7-6 and TRBJ2-2, with 8 bases fitting TRBD1. Germline CDR1 is SGHVS and CDR2 is FNYEAQ. V lost 1 base to trimming and J lost 6 bases; unmatched junction nucleotides: 4. The CDR3 loop spans 15 amino acids. In DNA form, the CDR3 reads TGTGCCAGCAGCTTAGAGGACAGGGAGGCCGGGGAGCTGTTTTTT. Amino acids: CASSLEDREAGELFF.